This T cell receptor beta chain was found in a study of cytomegalovirus exposure and HLA in healthy donors. The study's findings and limits: Most TCR sequences were uncommon, yet certain public TCRs appeared in many donors.

Trimming removed 9 bases at V and 3 bases at J, with 5 bases between. CDR3 size: 11 residues. From germline, CDR1 is MDHEN and CDR2 SYDVKM. Of note for this clone: Its antigen is as yet unknown.

The primer mix had 60 Vbeta and 13 Jbeta primers. Clones were read by immunoSEQ multiplex PCR, and TCRdb kept only the in-frame ones, dropping some. The table records about 130,000 clones, around 73% of them present only once. The origin of this receptor is a man aged 50-60 years in good health and CMV-seronegative. The source material was PBMCs. The chain recombines TRBV28 with TRBJ2-2; D unresolved. The CDR3 loop is CASRDTGELFF. CDR3 bases: TGTGCCAGTCGCGACACCGGGGAGCTGTTTTTT. The full variable domain, rest sourced from reference TRBV28 and TRBJ2-2, is DVKVTQSSRYLVKRTGEKVFLECVQDMDHENMFWYRQDPGLGLRLIYFSYDVKMKEKGDIPEGYSVSREKKERFSLILESASTNQTSMYLCASRDTGELFFGEGSRLTVL.